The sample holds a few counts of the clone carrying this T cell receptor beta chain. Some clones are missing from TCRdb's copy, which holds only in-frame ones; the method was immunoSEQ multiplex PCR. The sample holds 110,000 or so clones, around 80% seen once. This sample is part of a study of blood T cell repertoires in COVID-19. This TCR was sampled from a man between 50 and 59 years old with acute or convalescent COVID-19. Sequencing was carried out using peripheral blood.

The CDR3 DNA reads as TGTGCCAGCAGCCCCGGGGACTGGAACTACGAGCAGTACTTC. Its translation is CASSPGDWNYEQYF. This chain connects TRBV11-1 to TRBJ2-7, with D possibly being TRBD2 (6 bases). Trimming pared 5 bases from V and 3 bases from J, leaving 14 bases between. The CDR3 totals 14 residues. The germline V gene encodes CDR1 SGHAT and CDR2 FQDESV (reference sequence).